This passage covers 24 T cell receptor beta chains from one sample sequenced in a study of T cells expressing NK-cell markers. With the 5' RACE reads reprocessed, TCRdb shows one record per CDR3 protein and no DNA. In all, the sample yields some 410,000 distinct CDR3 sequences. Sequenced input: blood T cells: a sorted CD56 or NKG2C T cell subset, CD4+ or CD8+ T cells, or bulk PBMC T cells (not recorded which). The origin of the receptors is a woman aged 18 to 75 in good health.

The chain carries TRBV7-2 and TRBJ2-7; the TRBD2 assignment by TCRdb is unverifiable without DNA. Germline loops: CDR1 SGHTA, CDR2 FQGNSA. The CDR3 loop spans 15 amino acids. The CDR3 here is CASSLTPGLVSEQYF.

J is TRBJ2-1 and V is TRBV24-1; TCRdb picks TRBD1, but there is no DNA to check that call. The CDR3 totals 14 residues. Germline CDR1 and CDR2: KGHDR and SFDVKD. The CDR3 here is CATTGQGPHNEQFF.

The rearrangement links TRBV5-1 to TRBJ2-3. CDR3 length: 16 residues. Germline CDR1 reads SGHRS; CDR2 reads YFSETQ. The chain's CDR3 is CASSLAFGRSTDTQYF.

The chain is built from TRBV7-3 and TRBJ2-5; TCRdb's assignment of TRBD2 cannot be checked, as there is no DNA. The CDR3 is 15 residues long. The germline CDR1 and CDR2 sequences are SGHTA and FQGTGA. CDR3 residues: CASSPGLVVKETQYF.

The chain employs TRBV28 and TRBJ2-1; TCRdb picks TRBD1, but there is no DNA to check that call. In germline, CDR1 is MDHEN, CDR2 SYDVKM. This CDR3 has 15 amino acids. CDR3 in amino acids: CASTARLLRDSEQFF.

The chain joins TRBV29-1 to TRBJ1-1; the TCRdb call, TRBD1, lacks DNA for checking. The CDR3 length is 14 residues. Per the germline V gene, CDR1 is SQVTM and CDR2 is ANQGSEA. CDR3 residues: CSVLLEGVRTEAFF.

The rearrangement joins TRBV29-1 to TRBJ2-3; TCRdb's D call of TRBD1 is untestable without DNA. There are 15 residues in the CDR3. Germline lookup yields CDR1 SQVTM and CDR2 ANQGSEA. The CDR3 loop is CSVADRGVGTDTQYF.

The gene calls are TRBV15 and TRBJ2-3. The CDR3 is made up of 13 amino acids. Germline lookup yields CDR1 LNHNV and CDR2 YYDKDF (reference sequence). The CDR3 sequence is CATSSSRRDTQYF.

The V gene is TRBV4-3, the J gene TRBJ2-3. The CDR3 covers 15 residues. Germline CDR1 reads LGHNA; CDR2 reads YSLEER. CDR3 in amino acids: CASSQVWGAVDTQYF.

The CDR3 loop is CASSPATNTEAFF. V and J are TRBV18 and TRBJ1-1. Germline V CDR1 and CDR2: KGHSH, LQKENI. This CDR3 has 13 amino acids.

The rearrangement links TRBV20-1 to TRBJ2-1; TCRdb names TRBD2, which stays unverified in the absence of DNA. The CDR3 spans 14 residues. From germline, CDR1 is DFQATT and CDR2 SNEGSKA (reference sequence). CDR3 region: CSARVASGYNEQFF.

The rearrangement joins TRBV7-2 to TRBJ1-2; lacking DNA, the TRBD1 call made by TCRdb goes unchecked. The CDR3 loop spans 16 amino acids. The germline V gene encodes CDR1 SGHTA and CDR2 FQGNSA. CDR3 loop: CASSLGLRTVNYGYTF.

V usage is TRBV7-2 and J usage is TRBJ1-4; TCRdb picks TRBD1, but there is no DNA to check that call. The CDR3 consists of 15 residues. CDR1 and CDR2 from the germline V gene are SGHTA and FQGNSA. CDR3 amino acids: CASSLAQGAHEKLFF.

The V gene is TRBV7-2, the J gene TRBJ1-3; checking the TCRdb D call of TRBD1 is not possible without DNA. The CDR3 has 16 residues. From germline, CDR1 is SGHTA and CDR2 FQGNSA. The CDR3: CASSPPRKSAGNTIYF.

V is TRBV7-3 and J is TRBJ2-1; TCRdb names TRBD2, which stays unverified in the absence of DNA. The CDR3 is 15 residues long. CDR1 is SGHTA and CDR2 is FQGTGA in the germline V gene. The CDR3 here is CASSSLGSPGNEQFF.

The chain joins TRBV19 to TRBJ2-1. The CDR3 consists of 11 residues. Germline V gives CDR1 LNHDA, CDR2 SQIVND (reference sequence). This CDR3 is CASSMFNEQFF.

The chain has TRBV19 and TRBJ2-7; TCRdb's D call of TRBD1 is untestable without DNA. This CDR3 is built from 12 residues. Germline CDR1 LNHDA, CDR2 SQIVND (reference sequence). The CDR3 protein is CASSRGRYEQYF.

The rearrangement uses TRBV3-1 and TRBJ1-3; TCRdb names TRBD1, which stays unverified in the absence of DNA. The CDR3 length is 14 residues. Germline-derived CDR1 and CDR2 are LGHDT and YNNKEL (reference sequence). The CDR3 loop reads CACERGGAGNTIYF.

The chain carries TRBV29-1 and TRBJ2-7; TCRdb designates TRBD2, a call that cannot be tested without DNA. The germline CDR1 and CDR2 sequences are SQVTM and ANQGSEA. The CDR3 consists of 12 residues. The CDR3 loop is CSAVGGSYEQYF.

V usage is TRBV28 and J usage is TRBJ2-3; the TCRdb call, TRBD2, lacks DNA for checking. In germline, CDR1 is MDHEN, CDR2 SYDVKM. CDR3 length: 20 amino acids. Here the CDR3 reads CASTTAPLAGGHISTDTQYF.

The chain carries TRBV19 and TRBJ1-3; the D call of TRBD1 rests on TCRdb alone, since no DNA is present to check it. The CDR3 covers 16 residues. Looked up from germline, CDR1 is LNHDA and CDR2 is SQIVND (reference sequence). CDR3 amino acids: CASSTRQGSRGNTIYF.

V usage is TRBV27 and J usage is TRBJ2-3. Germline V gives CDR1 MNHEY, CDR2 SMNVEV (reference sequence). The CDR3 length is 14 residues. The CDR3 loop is CASRTFGGTDTQYF.

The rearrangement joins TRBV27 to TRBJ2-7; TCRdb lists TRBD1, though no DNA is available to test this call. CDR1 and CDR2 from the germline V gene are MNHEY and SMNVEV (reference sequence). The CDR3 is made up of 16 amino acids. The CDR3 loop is CASSFIHLQGGIEQYF.

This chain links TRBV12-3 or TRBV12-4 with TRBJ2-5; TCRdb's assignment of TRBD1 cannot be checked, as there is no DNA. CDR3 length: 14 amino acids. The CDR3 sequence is CASSLAGAGETQYF.